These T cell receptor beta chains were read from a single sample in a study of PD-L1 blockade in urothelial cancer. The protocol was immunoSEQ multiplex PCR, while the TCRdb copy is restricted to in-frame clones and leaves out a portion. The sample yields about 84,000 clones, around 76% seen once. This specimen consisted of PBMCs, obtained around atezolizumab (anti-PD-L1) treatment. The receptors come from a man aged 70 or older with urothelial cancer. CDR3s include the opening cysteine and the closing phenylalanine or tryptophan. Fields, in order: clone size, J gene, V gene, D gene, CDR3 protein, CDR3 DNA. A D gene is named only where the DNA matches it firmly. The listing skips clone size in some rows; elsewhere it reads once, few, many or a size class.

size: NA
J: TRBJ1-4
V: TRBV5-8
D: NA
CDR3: CASSSPGGDRIVGHEKLFF
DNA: TGTGCCAGCAGCTCCCCCGGGGGGGACCGGATAGTAGGCCATGAAAAACTGTTTTTT

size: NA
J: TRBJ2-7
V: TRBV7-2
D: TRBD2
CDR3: CASSPRDNGLAGDSYEQYF
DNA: TGTGCCAGCAGCCCTAGGGATAATGGACTAGCGGGGGACTCCTACGAGCAGTACTTC

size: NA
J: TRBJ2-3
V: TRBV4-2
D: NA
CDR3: CASSHTREDTQYF
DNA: TGTGCCAGCAGCCACACTAGAGAAGATACGCAGTATTTT

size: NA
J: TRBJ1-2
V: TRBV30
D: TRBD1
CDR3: CAWSDRGRVYGYTF
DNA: TGTGCCTGGAGTGACAGGGGGCGCGTCTATGGCTACACCTTC

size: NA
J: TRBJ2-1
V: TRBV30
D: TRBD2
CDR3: CAWSVPGEAGVRDEQFF
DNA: TGTGCCTGGAGCGTTCCCGGGGAGGCGGGAGTAAGGGATGAGCAGTTCTTC

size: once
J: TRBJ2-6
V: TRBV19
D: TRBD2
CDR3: CASSWSGVPSGANVLTF
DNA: TGTGCCAGTTCATGGAGCGGGGTACCCTCTGGGGCCAACGTCCTGACTTTC

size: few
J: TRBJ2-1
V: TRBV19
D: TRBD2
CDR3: CASSYNSGGLSYNEQFF
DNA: TGTGCCAGTAGTTACAACAGCGGGGGCCTCTCCTACAATGAGCAGTTCTTC

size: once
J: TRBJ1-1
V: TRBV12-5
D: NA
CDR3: CASGLVRGSSNTEAFF
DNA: TGTGCTAGTGGTTTGGTACGGGGGAGCTCGAACACTGAAGCTTTCTTT

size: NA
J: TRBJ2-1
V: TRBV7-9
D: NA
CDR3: CASSSTGQFF
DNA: TGTGCCAGCAGCTCCACAGGGCAGTTCTTC

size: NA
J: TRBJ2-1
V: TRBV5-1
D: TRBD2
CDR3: CASHLGGRSGNEQFF
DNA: TGCGCCAGTCACCTCGGGGGGAGGAGCGGTAATGAGCAGTTCTTC

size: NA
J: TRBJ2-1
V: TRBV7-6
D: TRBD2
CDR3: CASSLVAGGLYNEQFF
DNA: TGTGCCAGCAGCTTAGTTGCGGGGGGGCTCTACAATGAGCAGTTCTTC

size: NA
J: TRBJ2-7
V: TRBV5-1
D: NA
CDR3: CASSLVGDTSYEQYF
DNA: TGCGCCAGCAGCTTGGTTGGGGACACCTCCTACGAGCAGTACTTC

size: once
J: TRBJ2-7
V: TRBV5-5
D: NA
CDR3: CASSLDRAYEQYF
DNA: TGTGCCAGCAGCTTGGACCGAGCCTACGAGCAGTACTTC

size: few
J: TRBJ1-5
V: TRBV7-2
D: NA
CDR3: CASSATGFQPQHF
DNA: TGTGCCAGCAGCGCCACAGGGTTTCAGCCCCAGCATTTT

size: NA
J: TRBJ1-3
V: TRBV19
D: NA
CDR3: CASSRGGIAGNTIYF
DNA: TGTGCCAGTAGTCGAGGCGGTATAGCTGGAAACACCATATATTTT

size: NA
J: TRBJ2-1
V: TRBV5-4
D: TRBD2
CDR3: CASSQPGLARDEQFF
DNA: TGTGCCAGCAGCCAACCGGGACTAGCGAGGGATGAGCAGTTCTTC

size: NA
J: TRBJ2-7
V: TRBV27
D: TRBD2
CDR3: CASSGGRGGFSYEQYF
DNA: TGTGCCAGCAGTGGTGGGCGGGGGGGATTCTCCTACGAGCAGTACTTC

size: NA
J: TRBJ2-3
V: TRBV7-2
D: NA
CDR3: CASSLEGAAEDTQYF
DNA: TGTGCCAGCAGCTTAGAAGGAGCCGCGGAAGATACGCAGTATTTT

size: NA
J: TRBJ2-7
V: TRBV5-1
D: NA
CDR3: CASSPGDGTYEQYF
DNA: TGCGCCAGCAGCCCGGGGGATGGTACGTACGAGCAGTACTTC

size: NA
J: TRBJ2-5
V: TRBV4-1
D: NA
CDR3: CASSPGVTGAGETQYF
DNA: TGCGCCAGCAGCCCCGGGGTTACGGGAGCAGGAGAGACCCAGTACTTC

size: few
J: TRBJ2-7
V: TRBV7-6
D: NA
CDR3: CASSPLTSSSYEQYF
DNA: TGTGCCAGCAGTCCTCTAACTTCGAGCTCCTACGAGCAGTACTTC

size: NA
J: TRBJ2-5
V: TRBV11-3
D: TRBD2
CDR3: CASTPPSRGGNGETQYF
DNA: TGTGCCAGCACTCCCCCGTCTCGCGGGGGGAATGGGGAGACCCAGTACTTC

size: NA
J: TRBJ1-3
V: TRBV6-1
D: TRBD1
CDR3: CASSATTGAGNTIYF
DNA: TGTGCCAGCAGTGCCACGACAGGGGCCGGAAACACCATATATTTT

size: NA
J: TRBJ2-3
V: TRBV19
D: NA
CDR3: CASSISRGTDTQYF
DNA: TGTGCCAGTAGTATTTCCAGGGGCACAGATACGCAGTATTTT

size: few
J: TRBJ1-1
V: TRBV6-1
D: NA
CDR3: CASKGEGTDTEAFF
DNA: TGTGCCAGCAAGGGGGAGGGGACCGACACTGAAGCTTTCTTT

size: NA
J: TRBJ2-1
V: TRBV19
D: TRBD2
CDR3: CASSSDAAGSYNEQFF
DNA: TGTGCCAGTAGTAGCGACGCAGCGGGATCCTACAATGAGCAGTTCTTC

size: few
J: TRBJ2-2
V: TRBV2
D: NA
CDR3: CASSESWTGELFF
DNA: TGTGCCAGCAGTGAAAGCTGGACCGGGGAGCTGTTTTTT